The present T cell receptor beta chain was sequenced within a study of cytomegalovirus exposure and HLA in healthy donors. On the study more broadly: Among around 170 million T cells, an earlier analysis found around 100 million unique TCR beta sequences.

PCR primers comprised 60 Vbeta and 13 Jbeta primers. TCRdb keeps only in-frame clones here, not all; method: immunoSEQ multiplex PCR. The sample includes about 98,000 clones, approximately 77% of them seen just once. This CDR3 region has 15 residues. Germline CDR1 is MDHEN and CDR2 is SYDVKM. The junction had 7 bases not matched to a gene; V was cut back by 6 bases and J by 4 bases. Broader study findings: The study had only CMV serostatus as immune exposure information. Later analysis demonstrated an association between a missense DCLRE1C variant and TCR beta V- and J-gene trimming. Excluded were some V segments that proved indistinguishable, including TRBV6-2 and TRBV6-3.

With regard to this clone: Its antigen is as yet unknown.

The sample was PBMCs. The TCR comes from a male donor in good health and CMV-seropositive. This chain connects TRBV28 to TRBJ2-1, with 9 bases lining up with TRBD1. CDR3 residues: CASSLQGAQYNEQFF. In nucleotides, the CDR3 is TGTGCCAGCAGCTTACAGGGGGCGCAGTACAATGAGCAGTTCTTC.